This T cell receptor (beta chain) was obtained from a study of blood T cell repertoires in COVID-19. The overall study: Acute and convalescent COVID-19 samples came from the United States, Italy and Spain.

Some clones are missing from TCRdb's copy, which holds only in-frame ones; the method was immunoSEQ multiplex PCR. This sample carries about 120,000 clones, about 85% of them seen once, and the ten largest clones take approximately 1.5%. This TCR was recovered from a man aged 35 to 55 with acute or convalescent COVID-19. The sample comprised peripheral blood.

CDR3 sequence: CATSDRTQGGDTEAFF. The CDR3, as DNA: TGTGCCACCAGTGACCGCACACAGGGGGGTGACACTGAAGCTTTCTTT. This chain joins TRBV24-1 and TRBJ1-1; 8 positions match TRBD1. With V trimmed by 4 bases and J by 3 bases, 9 bases remained unmatched. The germline V gene encodes CDR1 KGHDR and CDR2 SFDVKD. The CDR3 spans 16 residues.